The clone carrying this T cell receptor (beta chain) occurred once. The CDR3 has 15 amino acids. V dropped 0 bases and J dropped 4; count of bases not matched to a gene: 3. The germline CDR1 and CDR2 sequences are LGHNA and YSLEER. This entry comes from a study of blood T cell repertoires in COVID-19. Authors' processing steps: By means of reference gene primer amplification, nucleated cell counts were estimated. Clones were read by immunoSEQ multiplex PCR, and TCRdb kept only the in-frame ones, dropping some. Clone size and V and J calls were adopted from that table, with D and trimming inferred from the DNA. The repertoire holds roughly 220,000 clones, with around 84% as singletons.

The J gene is TRBJ2-1, the V gene TRBV4-3, with TRBD2 identical over 7 bases. This TCR was sampled from a man in his thirties or forties with active or convalescent COVID-19. The source material was peripheral blood. The chain's CDR3 is CASSQDPGGYNEQFF. The CDR3 coding sequence is TGCGCCAGCAGCCAAGATCCGGGAGGATACAATGAGCAGTTCTTC.